These 11 T cell receptor beta chains were all obtained from the same sample, sequenced in a study of brain metastases from non-small cell lung cancer. Sequencing used immunoSEQ multiplex PCR; TCRdb keeps in-frame clones, though not all of them. The repertoire consists of about 3,900 clones, with nearly 90% occurring once and the leading ten covering approximately 3.3%. Sample: primary lung tumor tissue. These receptors were collected from a donor older than 35 with non-small cell lung cancer.

This chain joins TRBV29-1 and TRBJ1-1; 8 bases line up with TRBD1. The CDR3 spans 15 residues. The junction had 6 bases not matched to a gene; V was cut back by 1 base and J by 2 bases. Germline V gene sequence: CDR1 SQVTM, CDR2 ANQGSEA. The CDR3 sequence: CSVEGPGQGNTEAFF. For the CDR3, the DNA is TGCAGCGTTGAAGGCCCCGGACAGGGTAACACTGAAGCTTTCTTT.

The chain employs TRBV10-3 and TRBJ2-1; TRBD2 aligns across 12 bases. Losses at the gene ends were 5 bases for V and 5 bases for J; bases not matched to a gene: 1. The CDR3 extends over 14 amino acids. The germline CDR1 and CDR2 sequences are ENHRY and SYGVKD. The CDR3 loop reads CAISRLAGDNEQFF. CDR3 sequence (DNA): TGTGCCATCAGTAGACTAGCGGGGGACAATGAGCAGTTCTTC.

This chain uses TRBV3-1 (or the pseudogene TRBV3-2) with TRBJ2-4, with TRBD1 identical over 7 bases. This CDR3 has 11 residues. Germline trimming cut 1 base from V and 12 bases from J; bases unmatched to any gene: 0. The V gene's germline CDR1 is LGHDT and CDR2 YNNKEL (reference sequence). CDR3 in DNA: TGTGCCAGCAGCCAAGGACAGGGTCAGTACTTC. It is translated as CASSQGQGQYF.

This clone has only a few counts. The chain has TRBV19 and TRBJ2-3; no firm D call. From germline, CDR1 is LNHDA and CDR2 SQIVND (reference sequence). There are 14 residues in the CDR3. V was trimmed by 3 bases and J by 0 bases, leaving 7 bases between them. The CDR3 DNA is TGTGCCAGTAGTATGCATTCTAGCACAGATACGCAGTATTTT. Translated: CASSMHSSTDTQYF.

J is TRBJ1-5 and V is TRBV6-2 or TRBV6-3; D remains ambiguous. Germline V gene lookup returns CDR1 MNHEY and CDR2 SVGEGT. This CDR3 has 15 amino acids. Trimming pared 0 bases from V and 6 bases from J, leaving 12 bases between. The CDR3 coding sequence is TGTGCCAGCAGTTACTCGGAGGCCCGATTTCAGCCCCAGCATTTT. This sequence encodes CASSYSEARFQPQHF.

This clone has just one count. This chain links TRBV28 with TRBJ1-6, with 8 bases identical to TRBD1. This CDR3 spans 16 amino acids. Germline assignment: CDR1 MDHEN and CDR2 SYDVKM. The trim removed 9 bases at V and 10 bases at J, leaving 17 bases unmatched. The CDR3 is CASRTITDRVRSPLHF. The CDR3 bases are TGTGCCAGTCGAACAATTACGGACAGGGTGAGGTCACCCCTCCACTTT.

The chain employs TRBV7-6 and TRBJ1-5; D gene unclear. Trimming stripped 5 bases from V and 4 bases from J, with 9 bases between. Germline V CDR1 and CDR2: SGHVS, FNYEAQ. The CDR3 is 13 amino acids. The CDR3 nucleotides read TGTGCCAGCAGCGTCCAGGAAAATCAGCCCCAGCATTTT. It specifies CASSVQENQPQHF. The whole variable domain, remainder taken from reference TRBV7-6 and TRBJ1-5, is GAGVSQSPRYKVTKRGQDVALRCDPISGHVSLYWYRQALGQGPEFLTYFNYEAQQDKSGLPNDRFSAERPEGSISTLTIQRTEQRDSAMYRCASSVQENQPQHFGDGTRLSIL.

This clone was found once. This rearrangement joins TRBV20-1 to TRBJ2-6; D gene ambiguous. Trimming cost V 3 bases and J 0 bases, with 6 bases left between them. CDR3 length: 14 residues. Germline lookup yields CDR1 DFQATT and CDR2 SNEGSKA (reference sequence). Here the CDR3 reads CSASYVSGANVLTF. The CDR3 DNA reads TGCAGTGCTAGTTACGTCTCTGGGGCCAACGTCCTGACTTTC.

The rearrangement joins TRBV18 to TRBJ2-2, with D perhaps assigned TRBD1 or TRBD2 (6 bases each). V shed 5 bases and J shed 6 bases, with 22 bases lying between them. The CDR3 has 17 amino acids. Germline CDR1 is KGHSH and CDR2 is LQKENI. CDR3 sequence (DNA): TGTGCCAGCTCAACCACGACTGGAGGGGGTGACGCCGGGGAGCTGTTTTTT. Translated: CASSTTTGGGDAGELFF.

The chain couples TRBV30 to TRBJ1-4; the D gene is possibly TRBD1 (6 bases). Per germline, CDR1 GTSNPN and CDR2 SVGIG (reference sequence). This CDR3 has 13 residues. In nucleotides, the CDR3 is TGTGCGTTTGGACGGGGGGCCGCTGAAAAACTGTTTTTT. Encoded protein: CAFGRGAAEKLFF.

CDR3 bases: TGTGCCAGCAGCCCGGGACTAGTGAATGAGCAGTTCTTC. Translating it yields CASSPGLVNEQFF. The chain couples TRBV3-1 (or the pseudogene TRBV3-2) to TRBJ2-1; the match to TRBD2 covers 8 bases. Germline-derived CDR1 and CDR2 are LGHDT and YNNKEL (reference sequence). Trimming cost V 4 bases and J 7 bases; bases outside gene matches: 3. The CDR3 has 13 residues.